The clone carrying this TCR beta chain was seen a few times. The template was total RNA from unfractionated whole blood. This record comes from a study of human T cells and chemical hapten exposure. Original processing methods: Counting gave a median of roughly 100,000 TCRs per sample, with values ranging from about 23,224 to 700,000. From the 5' RACE reads, TCRdb called clonotypes with MiXCR, one entry per CDR3 protein. V and J calls and clone size were set by TCRdb, not the authors. The table has 70,000 to 85,000 distinct CDR3 sequences, 15% to 20% seen once. Trimming removed 1 base at V and 1 base at J, with 11 bases between. Germline-derived CDR1 and CDR2 are SGHNT and YYREEE (reference sequence). CDR3 length: 15 amino acids.

This chain joins TRBV5-4 and TRBJ1-1; D remains ambiguous. The clonotype originates from a female donor in good health. The CDR3 region has the DNA TGTGCCAGCAGCTTGATTGCGGGCGCGAACACTGAAGCTTTCTTT. Its protein product is CASSLIAGANTEAFF. Full variable domain (rest looked up from reference TRBV5-4 and TRBJ1-1): ETGVTQSPTHLIKTRGQQVTLRCSSQSGHNTVSWYQQALGQGPQFIFQYYREEENGRGNFPPRFSGLQFPNYSSELNVNALELDDSALYLCASSLIAGANTEAFFGQGTRLTVV.